The following is a TCR beta chain sequence with its context. Its antigen is not identified. Produced via immunoSEQ multiplex PCR; TCRdb's table is partial and in-frame only. This table holds 15,000 to 20,000 clones, 58% found once. The data stem from a study of radiation and T cells in renal cell carcinoma. Regarding the study as a whole: Compared with controls, irradiated tumors had more, larger dominant CDR3 motifs.

Treatment: treatment-naive control, cytoreductive nephrectomy. The source is a man aged 40-50 years with renal cell carcinoma. Sequenced material: tumor tissue, taken from a patient whose treatment was nephrectomy without radiotherapy.

CDR3 coding DNA: TGTGCCAGCAGCTTGGAGGGAGTTTCCGGGGAGCTGTTTTTT. Its protein product is CASSLEGVSGELFF. The chain recombines TRBV7-2 with TRBJ2-2; weak D call: TRBD2 (6 bases). Trimming left V 3 bases short and J 6 bases short, with 11 bases between. The CDR3 sequence is 14 residues long. CDR1 is SGHTA, CDR2 FQGNSA, per germline.